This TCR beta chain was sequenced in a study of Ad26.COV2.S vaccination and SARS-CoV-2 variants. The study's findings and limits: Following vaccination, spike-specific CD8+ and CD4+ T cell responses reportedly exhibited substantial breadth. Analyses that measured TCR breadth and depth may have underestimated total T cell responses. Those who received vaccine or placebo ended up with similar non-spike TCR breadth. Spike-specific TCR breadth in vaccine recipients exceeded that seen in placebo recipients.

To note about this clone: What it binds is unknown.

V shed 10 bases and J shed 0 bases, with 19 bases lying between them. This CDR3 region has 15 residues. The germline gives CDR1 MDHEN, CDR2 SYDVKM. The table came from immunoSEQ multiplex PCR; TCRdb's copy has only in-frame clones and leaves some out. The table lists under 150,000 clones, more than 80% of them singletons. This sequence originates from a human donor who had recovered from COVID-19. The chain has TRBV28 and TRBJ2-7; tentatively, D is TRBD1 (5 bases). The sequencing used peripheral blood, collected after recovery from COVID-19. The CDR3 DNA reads TGTGCCACCAACCCTGGGGCCATTAGCTCCTACGAGCAGTACTTC. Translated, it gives CATNPGAISSYEQYF.